This T cell receptor (beta chain) was identified during a study of blood T cell repertoires in COVID-19. The length of the CDR3 is 16 residues. The germline V gene has CDR1 SGHVS and CDR2 FQNEAQ. The junction had 14 bases not matched to a gene; V was cut back by 5 bases and J by 4 bases. TCRdb's copy holds only in-frame clones and misses some; the assay was immunoSEQ multiplex PCR. The sample includes 170,000 or so clones, 84% of them seen just once. The chain is built from TRBV7-8 and TRBJ2-7; 7 bases are shared with TRBD1. Material: peripheral blood. The clonotype originates from a man younger than 35 with active or convalescent COVID-19. DNA for the CDR3: TGTGCCAGCAGCATAGACGTAGGGGGCGCTCAGTACGAGCAGTACTTC. Translated: CASSIDVGGAQYEQYF.